This TCR beta chain was profiled in a study of OX40 agonist ivuxolimab in advanced cancers. Study in general: Intravenous ivuxolimab at 0.01 to 10 mg/kg was given to patients every 2 weeks. Among those enrolled, mean age was about 58 years (range 23 to 79) and 82.7% were male.

Blood got drawn at baseline, again on cycle 4 day 1, and then on cycle 7 day 1. TCRdb keeps only in-frame clones here, not all; method: immunoSEQ multiplex PCR. In the table there are roughly 64,000 clones, 84% of which are singletons. This CDR3 comprises 15 residues. Losses at the gene ends were 6 bases for V and 4 bases for J; bases not matched to a gene: 11. Germline CDR1 is SQVTM and CDR2 is ANQGSEA. The specimen comprised CD4+ or CD8+ T cells sorted from blood, sampled in a trial of the OX40 agonist ivuxolimab. The clonotype originates from an adult with an advanced solid tumor such as melanoma, head and neck, liver or kidney cancer. The chain links TRBV29-1 to TRBJ1-3; 8 positions agree with TRBD1. The CDR3 loop is CSVDGQGGSGNTIYF. DNA of the CDR3: TGCAGCGTCGATGGACAGGGTGGATCGGGAAACACCATATATTTT.